What follows describes a single TCR beta chain. The data are from a study of blood T cells in healthy people across ages. For the study at large: Template-switching capture recovered about one barcoded beta molecule per two T cells.

With a J-beta primer mix and a sample-barcoded 5' primer, a second PCR ran roughly 6 to 12 cycles. Researchers report that a template-switch adaptor with 12 random nucleotides tagged each cDNA molecule. TCRdb re-called the 5' RACE reads with MiXCR, one entry per CDR3 protein. The sample holds 730,000 or so distinct CDR3 sequences; 43% are singletons and the top ten take less than 25%. It was 9.5 to 10 milliliters of peripheral blood that were drawn from each donor. The ends lost 0 bases at V and 8 bases at J; junction bases unmatched: 6. Germline V CDR1 and CDR2: LGHNA, YSLEER. The CDR3 covers 14 residues.

The sequenced sample was blood. This TCR was recovered from a woman aged 55-70 years in good health. The chain is built from TRBV4-3 and TRBJ1-2, with 7 bases aligning to TRBD1. DNA for the CDR3: TGCGCCAGCAGCCAAGACCGGCAGGGGGGAGGCTACACCTTC. Its protein product is CASSQDRQGGGYTF.